The 5 T cell receptor beta chains presented below share a single source sample, sequenced in a study of blood T cell repertoires in COVID-19 (dated by TCRdb to 2020 to 2021). Receptors were amplified or captured by the immunoSEQ multiplex PCR assay. TCRdb retrieved this table from immuneACCESS and kept in-frame rearrangements only. Not all clones are present; in checked studies, unresolved V genes account for under half, and no reason is known for the remainder. The sample table lists about 170,000 clones, almost 85% of them with a count of one. The ten top clones hold about 2.7% of the sample. Sequencing was performed on peripheral blood. These TCRs come from a woman of 80 years or more with COVID-19, enrolled during active disease.

Here the CDR3 reads CASRFTGVPSYEQYF. The CDR3 DNA reads as TGTGCCAGCCGTTTTACAGGGGTCCCTTCCTACGAGCAGTACTTC. The chain joins TRBV19 to TRBJ2-7, with 7 bases matching TRBD1. Germline CDR1 reads LNHDA; CDR2 reads SQIVND (reference sequence). V lost 9 bases to trimming and J lost 1 base; unmatched junction nucleotides: 12. CDR3 length: 15 residues.

A single count supports this clone. The V call is TRBV7-9, the J call TRBJ1-3; TRBD1 matches at 8 bases. The CDR3 loop spans 14 amino acids. The junction had 0 bases not matched to a gene; V was cut back by 3 bases and J by 2 bases. Germline values: CDR1 SEHNR, CDR2 FQNEAQ (reference sequence). CDR3 sequence (DNA): TGTGCCAGCAGCTTGACAGGGGCTGGAAACACCATATATTTT. It encodes CASSLTGAGNTIYF. Full variable domain (rest looked up from reference TRBV7-9 and TRBJ1-3): DTGVSQNPRHKITKRGQNVTFRCDPISEHNRLYWYRQTLGQGPEFLTYFQNEAQLEKSRLLSDRFSAERPKGSFSTLEIQRTEQGDSAMYLCASSLTGAGNTIYFGEGSWLTVV.

J is TRBJ2-7 and V is TRBV28, with 7 bases matching TRBD1. V dropped 6 bases and J dropped 3; count of bases not matched to a gene: 5. The CDR3 runs to 13 residues. Looked up from germline, CDR1 is MDHEN and CDR2 is SYDVKM. CDR3 residues: CASRGTVSYEQYF. As DNA, the CDR3 is TGTGCCAGCAGGGGGACAGTTAGCTACGAGCAGTACTTC.

The chain joins TRBV19 to TRBJ1-1; TRBD1 aligns across 9 bases. The CDR3 covers 16 residues. Looked up from germline, CDR1 is LNHDA and CDR2 is SQIVND (reference sequence). The V and J ends lost 6 bases and 3 bases, in that order; junction bases with no gene match: 11. CDR3 nucleotide sequence: TGTGCCAGTAGGTCCGGGACAGGGCGCATGGACACTGAAGCTTTCTTT. Protein sequence: CASRSGTGRMDTEAFF.

The chain has TRBV9 and TRBJ1-5; D unresolved. This CDR3 region has 15 residues. Trimming pared 0 bases from V and 1 base from J, leaving 8 bases between. Germline V gene lookup returns CDR1 SGDLS and CDR2 YYNGEE. CDR3 DNA: TGTGCCAGCAGCGTAGATCCGGGGAGCAATCAGCCCCAGCATTTT. Protein product: CASSVDPGSNQPQHF.